The sequence of this T cell receptor beta chain was determined in a study of blood T cell repertoires in COVID-19. This clone has a handful of counts. Sequencing used immunoSEQ multiplex PCR; TCRdb keeps in-frame clones, though not all of them. This sample has around 300,000 clones, with around 89% found just once. The sample taken for sequencing was peripheral blood. The sequence came from a middle-aged woman with COVID-19, enrolled during active disease.

The CDR3 sequence is CASRTWGRDNQPQHF. The CDR3 DNA follows: TGTGCCAGCAGGACTTGGGGCAGGGACAATCAGCCCCAGCATTTT. V is TRBV6-4 and J is TRBJ1-5; D may be TRBD1 (5 bases). From germline, CDR1 is MRHNA and CDR2 SNTAGT. The CDR3 has 15 amino acids. Trimming cost V 6 bases and J 3 bases, with 15 bases left between them.